This section outlines one T cell receptor (beta chain) sequence together with its context. What it binds is unknown. The data were taken from a study of cytomegalovirus exposure and HLA in healthy donors. Study-wide points: Most subjects' HLA-A and HLA-B alleles were reportedly predicted from TCR beta sequences.

It was with 60 Vbeta and 13 Jbeta primers that the PCR ran. The assay was immunoSEQ multiplex PCR, and TCRdb's table has in-frame clones only and misses some. The data show under 150,000 clones, with approximately 77% seen just once and around 1.8% held by the top ten. Source material: PBMCs. This clonotype was obtained from a man aged 18 to 29 in good health and CMV-seronegative.

The CDR3 DNA follows: TGTGCCAGCAGGCCCACAGGGGGAGGCACCGGGGAGCTGTTTTTT. Translated: CASRPTGGGTGELFF. The chain joins TRBV6-6 to TRBJ2-2; 8 nucleotides line up with TRBD1. Germline V gene data show CDR1 as MNHNY and CDR2 as SVGAGI (reference sequence). The CDR3 totals 15 residues. V gave up 6 bases and J gave up 4 bases; unmatched junction bases: 7.